The next 10 T cell receptor beta chains were all read from a single sample in a study of blood T cell repertoires in COVID-19. Only in-frame clones appear in the TCRdb table, and some are missing; sequencing was by immunoSEQ multiplex PCR. Among roughly 150,000 clones listed, roughly four fifths were seen once. The specimen was peripheral blood. These receptors were taken from a human donor in a cohort sampled during active COVID-19.

The gene calls are TRBV19 and TRBJ2-7; tentative D call: TRBD1 (6 bases). This CDR3 comprises 13 residues. V gave up 8 bases and J gave up 2 bases, with 13 bases separating them. The germline V gene encodes CDR1 LNHDA and CDR2 SQIVND (reference sequence). CDR3 protein: CASARQETYEQYF. CDR3 DNA sequence: TGTGCCAGTGCTAGACAGGAGACCTACGAGCAGTACTTC.

The V and J genes are TRBV28 and TRBJ2-2, with D unclear. The V and J ends lost 7 bases and 2 bases respectively, with 11 bases between them. CDR1 is MDHEN, CDR2 SYDVKM, per germline. The CDR3 extends over 14 amino acids. In DNA form, the CDR3 reads TGTGCCAGCAAGGAAGGCGGCAACACCGGGGAGCTGTTTTTT. The encoded protein is CASKEGGNTGELFF.

This chain joins TRBV19 and TRBJ2-7; TRBD1 agrees at 9 bases. The germline V gene has CDR1 LNHDA and CDR2 SQIVND (reference sequence). J gave up 7 bases and V 6 bases, and 16 bases lay outside the gene matches. CDR3 size: 16 residues. The CDR3 sequence: CASSRRPGQGTGEQYF. CDR3 coding DNA: TGTGCCAGTAGCCGAAGGCCGGGACAGGGTACGGGAGAGCAGTACTTC.

This clone has a single count. V usage is TRBV27 and J usage is TRBJ1-5; 7 nucleotides line up with TRBD1. The germline V gene has CDR1 MNHEY and CDR2 SMNVEV (reference sequence). The CDR3 totals 14 residues. V lost 5 bases and J lost 3; bases outside the gene matches: 4. The CDR3 DNA is TGTGCCAGCAGTCTAAGGGGGCTCAATCAGCCCCAGCATTTT. Residues: CASSLRGLNQPQHF.

The chain recombines TRBV6-5 with TRBJ1-4, with a possible D match to TRBD1 (6 bases). CDR1 is MNHEY, CDR2 SVGAGI, per germline. V was shortened by 6 bases and J by 4 bases, with 9 bases between the two germline ends. This CDR3 has 13 amino acids. DNA of the CDR3: TGTGCCAGCAGGCGACAGGTTAATGAAAAACTGTTTTTT. This gives the protein CASRRQVNEKLFF.

V and J are TRBV11-2 and TRBJ2-7; D is perhaps TRBD2 (6 bases). There are 14 residues in the CDR3. V was pared by 3 bases and J by 7 bases, with 16 bases between. Germline CDR1 reads SGHAT; CDR2 reads FQNNGV. The CDR3 nucleotides are TGTGCCAGCAGCTTCGGGGACTCGCTGGGGGAGCAGTACTTC. The encoded protein is CASSFGDSLGEQYF.

This clone showed up just once. V is TRBV6-5 and J is TRBJ1-2; perhaps TRBD1 as D (6 bases). The CDR3 is 11 residues long. V lost 6 bases and J lost 7, with 9 bases in between. Germline V CDR1 and CDR2: MNHEY, SVGAGI. The CDR3 here is CASRFRGGYTF. The CDR3 region has the DNA TGTGCCAGCAGATTCAGGGGTGGCTACACCTTC.

The chain carries TRBV7-2 and TRBJ2-1, with 8 bases that match TRBD2. CDR3 size: 16 residues. The germline gives CDR1 SGHTA, CDR2 FQGNSA. V shed 1 base and J 2 bases; nucleotides not matched to a gene: 4. In nucleotides, the CDR3 is TGTGCCAGCAGCTTAGTCGCGGGGGGACCCTACAATGAGCAGTTCTTC. Translation: CASSLVAGGPYNEQFF.

The chain carries TRBV18 and TRBJ2-3; tentatively, D is TRBD2 (5 bases). Between the trimmed V and J ends, which lost 3 bases and 7 bases, there was a span of 11 bases. This CDR3 contains 13 residues. In germline, CDR1 is KGHSH, CDR2 LQKENI. CDR3 loop: CASSPGSGHTQYF. The CDR3 DNA reads as TGTGCCAGCTCACCGGGGAGCGGCCATACGCAGTATTTT.

The V and J genes are TRBV11-2 and TRBJ2-7; 8 bases fit TRBD1. CDR1 is SGHAT and CDR2 is FQNNGV in the germline V gene. The CDR3 is made up of 14 amino acids. Trimming took 5 bases from V and 3 from J; bases not matched to a gene: 6. The chain's CDR3 is CASSPGQVVYEQYF. The CDR3 region has the DNA TGTGCCAGCAGCCCGGGACAGGTTGTCTACGAGCAGTACTTC.